The 18 T cell receptor beta chains given below trace back to one sample, sequenced in a study of Tregs in tolerant kidney transplant recipients. Profiled with immunoSEQ multiplex PCR; TCRdb holds only in-frame clones, not every one. The table lists 100,000 to 150,000 clones, roughly 92% of them singletons. Specimen: CD4+ T cells from blood. These receptors came from a human donor in good health.

The chain links TRBV6-1 to TRBJ1-1; 12 bases are a match to TRBD1. CDR1 and CDR2 from the germline V gene are MNHNS and SASEGT. The CDR3 has 14 amino acids. Trimming at V came to 10 bases and at J to 4 bases, leaving 7 bases not matched to a gene. CDR3 sequence: CATKGQGASTEAFF. The CDR3 bases are TGTGCCACCAAGGGACAGGGGGCGAGCACTGAAGCTTTCTTT.

The V and J genes are TRBV5-4 and TRBJ2-3; 10 nucleotides align to TRBD2. Germline CDR1 SGHNT, CDR2 YYREEE (reference sequence). Trimming took 2 bases from V and 1 from J; bases not matched to a gene: 7. This CDR3 is built from 17 residues. CDR3 nucleotide sequence: TGTGCCAGCAGCTTCAGAGTTAGCGGGGGGCGCACAGATACGCAGTATTTT. Protein product: CASSFRVSGGRTDTQYF.

The chain employs TRBV5-1 and TRBJ2-1, with 8 bases lining up with TRBD2. After removal of 6 bases from V and 9 bases from J, the junction contained 14 bases not matched to a gene. Germline V lookup: CDR1 SGHRS, CDR2 YFSETQ. CDR3 length equals 15 residues. CDR3 coding DNA: TGCGCCAGCACCGGCGACGCGGGGGGTGAGGGTGAGCAGTTCTTC. Its translation is CASTGDAGGEGEQFF.

This clone appeared a few times. The gene calls are TRBV5-5 and TRBJ1-4; D remains ambiguous. The ends were cut back, 2 bases at V and 5 bases at J, with 4 bases in the middle. CDR1 and CDR2 from the germline V gene are SGHKS and YYEKEE (reference sequence). The CDR3 consists of 12 residues. The CDR3 bases are TGTGCCAGCAGCTTACAGAATGAAAAACTGTTTTTT. It specifies CASSLQNEKLFF.

The chain recombines TRBV9 with TRBJ1-2; no clear D gene. Trimming took off 0 bases at V and 7 bases at J, with 7 bases between the two ends. Germline V gene data show CDR1 as SGDLS and CDR2 as YYNGEE. The CDR3 has 12 amino acids. This chain's CDR3 is CASSVVGSGYTF. The CDR3 DNA follows: TGTGCCAGCAGCGTAGTCGGTTCTGGCTACACCTTC. The variable domain in full, completed from reference TRBV9 and TRBJ1-2, reads DSGVTQTPKHLITATGQRVTLRCSPRSGDLSVYWYQQSLDQGLQFLIQYYNGEERAKGNILERFSAQQFPDLHSELNLSSLELGDSALYFCASSVVGSGYTFGSGTRLTVV.

The chain carries TRBV2 and TRBJ1-2; weak D call: TRBD1 (5 bases). Germline CDR1 is SNHLY and CDR2 is FYNNEI. The CDR3 sequence is 14 residues long. The V and J ends lost 3 bases and 7 bases respectively, with 15 bases between them. CDR3 region: CASSEGRGIGGYTF. The CDR3 nucleotides read TGTGCCAGCAGTGAGGGGCGGGGGATCGGTGGCTACACCTTC.

V is TRBV5-1 and J is TRBJ2-7, with 9 bases aligning to TRBD1. V lost 4 bases to trimming and J lost 5 bases; unmatched junction nucleotides: 4. CDR1 and CDR2 (germline): SGHRS, YFSETQ. The length of the CDR3 is 13 residues. Here the CDR3 reads CASSRDRDHEQYF. In DNA, the CDR3 is TGCGCCAGCAGCAGGGACAGGGACCACGAGCAGTACTTC.

V is TRBV5-1 and J is TRBJ2-3, with 12 bases that match TRBD2. With V trimmed by 4 bases and J by 3 bases, 6 bases remained unmatched. This CDR3 has 16 amino acids. Looked up from germline, CDR1 is SGHRS and CDR2 is YFSETQ. This CDR3 is CASSRWGTSGTDTQYF. The CDR3, as DNA: TGCGCCAGCAGCCGGTGGGGGACTAGCGGGACAGATACGCAGTATTTT. The full variable domain, rest sourced from reference TRBV5-1 and TRBJ2-3, is KAGVTQTPRYLIKTRGQQVTLSCSPISGHRSVSWYQQTPGQGLQFLFEYFSETQRNKGNFPGRFSGRQFSNSRSEMNVSTLELGDSALYLCASSRWGTSGTDTQYFGPGTRLTVL.

The chain has TRBV5-4 and TRBJ1-1, with D possibly matching TRBD1 (5 bases). Trimming cost V 0 bases and J 3 bases, with 9 bases left between them. The germline V gene has CDR1 SGHNT and CDR2 YYREEE (reference sequence). This CDR3 comprises 14 residues. CDR3 loop: CASSLGGADTEAFF. CDR3 bases: TGTGCCAGCAGCTTGGGGGGCGCCGACACTGAAGCTTTCTTT.

The gene calls are TRBV21-1 and TRBJ2-2; the table's D call, TRBD2, was not checked against the DNA. TRBV21-1 is a documented pseudogene. This CDR3 region has 17 residues. CDR3 amino acids: CASSNPSGRVSTGELFF. The CDR3 DNA reads TGTGCCAGCAGCAACCCTAGCGGGAGGGTAAGCACCGGGGAGCTGTTTTTT.

This chain uses TRBV18 with TRBJ2-5; TRBD1 matches at 7 bases. Trimming cost V 3 bases and J 5 bases; bases outside gene matches: 9. This CDR3 has 15 residues. The germline CDR1 and CDR2 sequences are KGHSH and LQKENI. The CDR3 DNA is TGTGCCAGCTCACCCTCGACAGGGCCATCGGAGACCCAGTACTTC. It specifies CASSPSTGPSETQYF. Together with reference TRBV18 and TRBJ2-5, the CDR3 gives the full variable domain: NAGVMQNPRHLVRRRGQEARLRCSPMKGHSHVYWYRQLPEEGLKFMVYLQKENIIDESGMPKERFSAEFPKEGPSILRIQQVVRGDSAAYFCASSPSTGPSETQYFGPGTRLLVL.

The J gene is TRBJ1-1, the V gene TRBV5-4; the D is unclear. Between the trimmed V and J ends, which lost 3 bases and 0 bases, there was a span of 9 bases. The CDR3 totals 14 residues. Germline CDR1 reads SGHNT; CDR2 reads YYREEE (reference sequence). This chain's CDR3 is CASSSDPLNTEAFF. The CDR3 DNA sequence: TGTGCCAGCAGCTCCGACCCTCTGAACACTGAAGCTTTCTTT.

This chain uses TRBV5-8 with TRBJ1-5, with 7 positions matching TRBD1. The CDR3 has 15 amino acids. The germline gives CDR1 SGHTS, CDR2 YDEGEE. The V gene end was trimmed by 0 bases and the J gene end by 6 bases; junction bases not matched to a gene: 6. This CDR3 is CASSLGQGVIQPQHF. The DNA of the CDR3 is TGTGCCAGCAGCTTGGGCCAGGGGGTGATTCAGCCCCAGCATTTT.

The V call is TRBV10-3, the J call TRBJ1-2; no reliable D call. CDR3 length: 13 residues. Germline loops: CDR1 ENHRY, CDR2 SYGVKD. V dropped 4 bases and J dropped 6 bases, with 12 bases sitting between them. CDR3 residues: CAISVGSSDGYTF. For the CDR3, the DNA is TGTGCCATCAGTGTTGGGTCGTCAGATGGCTACACCTTC.

V is TRBV11-1 and J is TRBJ2-5, with D maybe TRBD2 (6 bases). Germline V gene data show CDR1 as SGHAT and CDR2 as FQDESV (reference sequence). Trimming took 1 base from V and 5 from J, leaving 14 bases between them. This CDR3 is 15 amino acids long. CDR3 nucleotide sequence: TGTGCCAGCAGCTTAGGGGTGACTAGAAGGGAGACCCAGTACTTC. This gives the protein CASSLGVTRRETQYF.

CDR3 sequence: CASSTRREGNNEQFF. Here the CDR3 DNA reads TGTGCCAGCAGCACCCGGCGGGAGGGTAACAATGAGCAGTTCTTC. V usage is TRBV11-2 and J usage is TRBJ2-1; 9 bases align to TRBD2. J gave up 5 bases and V 5 bases, and 7 bases lay outside the gene matches. Germline V CDR1 and CDR2: SGHAT, FQNNGV. This CDR3 has 15 residues.

The chain combines TRBV30 with TRBJ2-7; 8 bases map to TRBD1. Trimming at V came to 6 bases and at J to 1 base, leaving 2 bases not matched to a gene. CDR3 length: 12 residues. CDR1 is GTSNPN, CDR2 SVGIG, per germline (reference sequence). The CDR3 reads CACDRGSYEQYF. DNA of the CDR3: TGTGCCTGCGACAGGGGTTCCTACGAGCAGTACTTC.

The chain is built from TRBV30 and TRBJ2-1; 13 bases map to TRBD2. The junction had 4 bases not matched to a gene; V was cut back by 5 bases and J by 6 bases. The CDR3 loop spans 14 amino acids. Germline V gene sequence: CDR1 GTSNPN, CDR2 SVGIG (reference sequence). For the CDR3, the DNA is TGTGCCTGGGCCGGGACTAGCGGGATCAATGAGCAGTTCTTC. This codes for CAWAGTSGINEQFF.